The clone carrying this T cell receptor beta chain has more than one count but fewer than ten. Its target is not known. Template material for amplifying TCR beta CDR3 regions consisted of RNA transcripts. First-round RT-PCR with HTBI primers amplified the TCR CDR3 region. TCRdb independently ran MiXCR on the multiplex PCR reads; one entry per CDR3 protein. Of about 420,000 distinct CDR3 sequences in the sample, about a sixth were seen once. The diagnostic basis comprised clinical symptoms, serum thyroxine and TRAb, thyroid ultrasound and orbital computed tomography. This sample is drawn from a study of T cells in Graves' hyperthyroidism and ophthalmopathy. The overall study: Blood from the periphery was taken at initial diagnosis, before any treatment. Study findings and constraints: Patients with ophthalmopathy were separated from those with stable hyperthyroidism by a 13 V-J model. Most thyroid-expanded clonotypes above 0.001 were also found in blood.

The CDR3 has 15 residues. With 3 bases clipped from V and 1 base from J, the junction kept 3 bases outside the gene matches. Germline CDR1 SNHLY, CDR2 FYNNEI. The sequenced sample was blood. The receptor was derived from a woman in her late teens or twenties with Graves' hyperthyroidism. The chain is built from TRBV2 and TRBJ2-3, with 8 bases identical to TRBD1. This CDR3 is CASSDMGQGTDTQYF. CDR3 sequence (DNA): TGTGCCAGCAGTGACATGGGACAGGGCACAGATACGCAGTATTTT. The full variable domain, completed using reference TRBV2 and TRBJ2-3, is EPEVTQTPSHQVTQMGQEVILRCVPISNHLYFYWYRQILGQKVEFLVSFYNNEISEKSEIFDDQFSVERPDGSNFTLKIRSTKLEDSAMYFCASSDMGQGTDTQYFGPGTRLTVL.